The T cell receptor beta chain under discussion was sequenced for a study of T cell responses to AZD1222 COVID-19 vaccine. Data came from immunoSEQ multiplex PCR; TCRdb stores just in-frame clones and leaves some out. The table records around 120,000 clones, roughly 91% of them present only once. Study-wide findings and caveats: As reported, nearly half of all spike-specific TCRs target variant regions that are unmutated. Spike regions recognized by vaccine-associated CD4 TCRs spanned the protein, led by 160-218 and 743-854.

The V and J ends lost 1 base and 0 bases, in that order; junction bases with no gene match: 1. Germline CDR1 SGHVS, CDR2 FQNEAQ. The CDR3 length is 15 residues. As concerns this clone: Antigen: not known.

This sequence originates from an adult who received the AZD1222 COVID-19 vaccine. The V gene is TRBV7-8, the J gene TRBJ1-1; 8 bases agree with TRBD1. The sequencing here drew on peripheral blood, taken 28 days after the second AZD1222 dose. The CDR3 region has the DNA TGTGCCAGCAGCTTAGTGACAGGGGTGAACACTGAAGCTTTCTTT. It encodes CASSLVTGVNTEAFF.